Shown below are 19 T cell receptor beta chains from a single sample sequenced in a study of T-cell memory formation after mild COVID-19. Via MiXCR, TCRdb re-called the 5' RACE reads, giving one row per CDR3 protein. The table records 300,000 to 400,000 distinct CDR3 sequences, 20% to 25% of them present only once. Sample: PBMCs or a T cell subset sorted from them (not recorded which). These receptors originate from an adult woman who had mild COVID-19 (a few samples of this study predate the infection). Cell type and time point are not known.

This clonotype showed up many times. The CDR3 loop reads CASSPAGTSRRELFF. In DNA, the CDR3 is TGTGCCAGCAGCCCCGCCGGGACTAGCAGGCGGGAGCTGTTTTTT. This chain connects TRBV7-2 to TRBJ2-2, with TRBD2 matching 9 bases. V gave up 5 bases and J gave up 9 bases; unmatched junction bases: 10. CDR1 and CDR2 (germline): SGHTA, FQGNSA. The length of the CDR3 is 15 residues.

The CDR3 loop is CSAMTQGSYEQYF. CDR3 coding DNA: TGCAGCGCTATGACACAGGGTTCCTACGAGCAGTACTTC. The chain carries TRBV29-1 and TRBJ2-7; the D gene is possibly TRBD1 (6 bases). CDR1 is SQVTM and CDR2 is ANQGSEA in the germline V gene. The CDR3 covers 13 residues. Trimming removed 7 bases from V and 1 base from J, with 14 bases in between.

This clonotype was seen a handful of times. The rearrangement joins TRBV3-1 to TRBJ1-1; possibly TRBD1 for D (5 bases). Germline lookup yields CDR1 LGHDT and CDR2 YNNKEL (reference sequence). The V end lost 2 bases, the J end lost 2 bases, and 21 bases lay between the germline ends. CDR3 length equals 18 residues. In DNA form, the CDR3 reads TGTGCCAGCAGCCAACTAAACTGGGACCGACGGAGAAACACTGAAGCTTTCTTT. Translating gives CASSQLNWDRRRNTEAFF.

This clonotype was counted a few times. This chain links TRBV18 with TRBJ1-2; possible D gene TRBD1, 5 bases. This CDR3 has 15 residues. Trimming left V 3 bases short and J 5 bases short, with 16 bases between. Germline-derived CDR1 and CDR2 are KGHSH and LQKENI. The CDR3 coding sequence is TGTGCCAGCTCACCCGTGACAGTGGGGAAGTATGGCTACACCTTC. It is translated as CASSPVTVGKYGYTF.

The V call is TRBV7-2, the J call TRBJ2-7; D uncertain. The germline V gene encodes CDR1 SGHTA and CDR2 FQGNSA. CDR3 length: 13 residues. Trimming removed 1 base from V and 5 bases from J, with 9 bases in between. For the CDR3, the DNA is TGTGCCAGCAGCTTAGTCCAGCGAAACGAGCAGTACTTC. This gives the protein CASSLVQRNEQYF.

This clonotype was recorded a few times. Here the CDR3 DNA reads TGCGCCAGCAGCTTCGGACGCGATTCGAACACTGAAGCTTTCTTT. Amino acids: CASSFGRDSNTEAFF. The chain combines TRBV5-1 with TRBJ1-1; D not certain. The V gene's germline CDR1 is SGHRS and CDR2 YFSETQ. The V and J ends lost 2 bases and 1 base respectively, with 12 bases between them. CDR3 size: 15 residues.

The table lists this clonotype with a few counts. The gene calls are TRBV10-3 and TRBJ2-7; 7 bases align to TRBD2. Germline V gene data show CDR1 as ENHRY and CDR2 as SYGVKD. Trimming took 2 bases from V and 5 from J; bases not matched to a gene: 15. The CDR3 is 17 amino acids. The CDR3 nucleotides read TGTGCCATCAGTGAGCCTAGTACTAGCGTAACATGGCACGAGCAGTACTTC. Protein sequence: CAISEPSTSVTWHEQYF.

This rearrangement joins TRBV3-1 to TRBJ2-4; D ambiguous. The CDR3 has 17 residues. Trimming cost V 1 base and J 1 base, with 14 bases left between them. From germline, CDR1 is LGHDT and CDR2 YNNKEL (reference sequence). The chain's CDR3 is CASSQGVPFIAKNIQYF. In DNA form, the CDR3 reads TGTGCCAGCAGCCAAGGGGTTCCCTTCATCGCCAAAAACATTCAGTACTTC.

The DNA of the CDR3 is TGTGCCAGCAGTTACTCGATACTAGCGGGAGCCACAGATACGCAGTATTTT. Translation gives CASSYSILAGATDTQYF. The chain is built from TRBV6-5 and TRBJ2-3; 11 bases fit TRBD2. After removal of 0 bases from V and 2 bases from J, the junction contained 4 bases not matched to a gene. The length of the CDR3 is 17 residues. Germline CDR1 and CDR2: MNHEY and SVGAGI.

This clonotype was observed a handful of times. The J gene is TRBJ1-1, the V gene TRBV12-3 or TRBV12-4; 9 bases line up with TRBD1. The length of the CDR3 is 15 residues. Losses at the gene ends were 5 bases for V and 1 base for J; bases not matched to a gene: 5. The CDR3 is CASSARTGENTEAFF. CDR3 bases: TGTGCCAGCAGTGCCAGGACAGGGGAGAACACTGAAGCTTTCTTT.

This clonotype was counted only a few times. The chain joins TRBV5-1 to TRBJ1-2; tentative D call: TRBD1 (5 bases). V was shortened by 4 bases and J by 2 bases, with 12 bases between the two germline ends. The CDR3 is made up of 14 amino acids. Germline V gene lookup returns CDR1 SGHRS and CDR2 YFSETQ. CDR3 in amino acids: CASSPDNQNYGYTF. Written as DNA, the CDR3 is TGCGCCAGCAGCCCGGACAACCAAAACTATGGCTACACCTTC. Supplemented by reference TRBV5-1 and TRBJ1-2, the full variable domain reads KAGVTQTPRYLIKTRGQQVTLSCSPISGHRSVSWYQQTPGQGLQFLFEYFSETQRNKGNFPGRFSGRQFSNSRSEMNVSTLELGDSALYLCASSPDNQNYGYTFGSGTRLTVV.

This clonotype was detected only a few times. The chain uses TRBV5-1 and TRBJ2-1, with 9 nucleotides matching TRBD1. The length of the CDR3 is 16 residues. Germline-derived CDR1 and CDR2 are SGHRS and YFSETQ. J gave up 8 bases and V 0 bases, and 9 bases lay outside the gene matches. Here the CDR3 reads CASSLAGTGYNDEQFF. Written as DNA, the CDR3 is TGCGCCAGCAGCTTGGCCGGGACAGGGTATAACGATGAGCAGTTCTTC.

This chain connects TRBV20-1 to TRBJ2-4, with D unclear. The V gene's germline CDR1 is DFQATT and CDR2 SNEGSKA (reference sequence). V lost 5 bases and J 1 base, leaving 9 bases between the germline ends. The CDR3 runs 13 residues. DNA of the CDR3: TGCAGTGCTTCTCTAGGGGCCAAAAACATTCAGTACTTC. It yields the protein CSASLGAKNIQYF.

The chain combines TRBV12-3 or TRBV12-4 with TRBJ2-7; D unresolved. The ends were cut back, 4 bases at V and 0 bases at J, with 10 bases in the middle. The CDR3 is 14 residues long. The CDR3 protein is CASSSQISSYEQYF. CDR3 sequence (DNA): TGTGCCAGCAGTTCCCAAATCAGCTCCTACGAGCAGTACTTC.

This clonotype was detected ten times or more. The rearrangement uses TRBV7-3 and TRBJ2-5; D remains ambiguous. Trimming pared 7 bases from V and 4 bases from J, leaving 19 bases between. Germline V gene lookup returns CDR1 SGHTA and CDR2 FQGTGA. The CDR3 contains 15 residues. In nucleotides, the CDR3 is TGTGCCAGCACCCCTGACGGGCTGCTACCAGAGACCCAGTACTTC. It translates to CASTPDGLLPETQYF. The whole variable domain, remainder taken from reference TRBV7-3 and TRBJ2-5, is GAGVSQTPSNKVTEKGKYVELRCDPISGHTALYWYRQSLGQGPEFLIYFQGTGAADDSGLPNDRFFAVRPEGSVSTLKIQRTERGDSAVYLCASTPDGLLPETQYFGPGTRLLVL.

The chain joins TRBV4-2 to TRBJ2-4; D may be TRBD2 (6 bases). CDR3 length equals 17 residues. V lost 1 base to trimming and J lost 3 bases, with 16 bases between them. Germline V gene sequence: CDR1 LGHNA, CDR2 YNFKEQ. CDR3 residues: CASSQGWAGWDKNIQYF. The DNA of the CDR3 is TGTGCCAGCAGCCAAGGATGGGCGGGATGGGACAAAAACATTCAGTACTTC.

This clonotype appeared a few times. The rearrangement uses TRBV7-9 and TRBJ2-5; no firm D call. V was pared by 5 bases and J by 2 bases, with 9 bases between. The V gene's germline CDR1 is SEHNR and CDR2 FQNEAQ (reference sequence). The CDR3 length is 13 residues. CDR3 amino acids: CASSPAWQETQYF. The CDR3 DNA reads TGTGCCAGCAGCCCCGCATGGCAAGAGACCCAGTACTTC. The variable domain in full, with the rest retrieved from reference TRBV7-9 and TRBJ2-5, is DTGVSQNPRHKITKRGQNVTFRCDPISEHNRLYWYRQTLGQGPEFLTYFQNEAQLEKSRLLSDRFSAERPKGSFSTLEIQRTEQGDSAMYLCASSPAWQETQYFGPGTRLLVL.

This clonotype showed up just a few times. The CDR3 is CASSLDSTSYEQYF. The CDR3 DNA sequence: TGTGCCAGCAGTTTAGACAGTACCTCCTACGAGCAGTACTTC. This chain links TRBV12-3 or TRBV12-4 with TRBJ2-7, with unresolved D. The CDR3 spans 14 residues. V lost 1 base and J 0 bases, leaving 7 bases between the germline ends.

There are a few counts of this clonotype. This rearrangement joins TRBV3-1 to TRBJ2-2; 7 bases are shared with TRBD1. Per the germline V gene, CDR1 is LGHDT and CDR2 is YNNKEL (reference sequence). The J segment lost 4 bases and the V segment lost 5 bases, leaving 4 bases of the junction unmatched. The CDR3 loop spans 14 amino acids. The CDR3: CASSMGTVTGELFF. DNA for the CDR3: TGTGCCAGCAGCATGGGGACAGTCACCGGGGAGCTGTTTTTT.